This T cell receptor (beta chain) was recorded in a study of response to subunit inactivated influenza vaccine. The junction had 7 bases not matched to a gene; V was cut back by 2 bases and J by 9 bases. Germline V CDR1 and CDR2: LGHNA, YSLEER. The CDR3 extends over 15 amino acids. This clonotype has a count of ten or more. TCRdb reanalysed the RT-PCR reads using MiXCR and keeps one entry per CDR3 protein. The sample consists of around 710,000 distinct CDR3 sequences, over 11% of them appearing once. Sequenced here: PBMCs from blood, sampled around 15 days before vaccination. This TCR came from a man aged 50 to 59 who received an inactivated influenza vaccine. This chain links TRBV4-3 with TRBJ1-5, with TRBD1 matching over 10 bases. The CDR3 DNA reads TGCGCCAGCAGCCAAACCGGGACAGGGGACTTGCCCCAGCATTTT. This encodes CASSQTGTGDLPQHF.